This T cell receptor beta chain emerged from a study of a mutant IDH1 vaccine in newly diagnosed glioma. Background on the study: Administration of eight vaccinations to patients took place in weeks 1, 3, 5, 7, 11, 15, 19, 23. Beforehand, treatment had been radiotherapy, temozolomide, or both; the majority received both. Vaccination began 4-6 weeks post radiotherapy alone, or with temozolomide cycles.

Germline assignment: CDR1 MGHDK and CDR2 SYGVNS. The germline V and J ends were trimmed by 0 bases and 3 bases, with 11 bases remaining between them. The CDR3 runs 15 residues. The data were produced by immunoSEQ multiplex PCR, yet TCRdb's version contains in-frame clones alone and is incomplete. The sample includes 100,000 to 150,000 clones, around three quarters of them seen just once. The sample's time point: week 11, during vaccination. It was 300 ug of mutant IDH1 20-mer peptide that made up each vaccine dose, given with topical imiquimod. Worth noting for this clone: The target antigen is unknown.

The source is a man aged 40-49 years with glioma. This sequence joins TRBV25-1 and TRBJ1-1; no reliable D call. The input for sequencing was PBMCs, taken from a glioma patient whose treatment included an IDH1 peptide vaccine. This CDR3 is CASSEYIGADTEAFF. CDR3 nucleotides: TGTGCCAGCAGTGAATATATTGGAGCCGACACTGAAGCTTTCTTT.